This T cell receptor (beta chain) appears in the sequencing data of a study of T cell repertoires in cytomegalovirus infection. The CDR3 spans 14 residues. With 6 bases clipped from V and 5 bases from J, the junction kept 10 bases outside the gene matches. Each CDR3 protein is one row after TCRdb ran MiXCR on the reads. This table holds around 530,000 distinct CDR3 sequences, approximately 25% found once. This chain uses TRBV12-3 or TRBV12-4 with TRBJ2-7, with 7 bases lining up with TRBD1. Sample: PBMCs. This TCR derives from a human donor in good health (CMV status not recorded). Some clones in this sample may be carry-over from other donors' samples. CDR3 bases: TGTGCCAGCAGCACACGACAGGGTACCAACGAGCAGTACTTC. Protein product: CASSTRQGTNEQYF.